These 23 T cell receptor beta chains were sequenced from one sample in a study of response to subunit inactivated influenza vaccine. In TCRdb, the RT-PCR reads were re-called with MiXCR into one record per CDR3 protein. The sample yields about 310,000 distinct CDR3 sequences, 20% to 25% seen once. The material was PBMCs from blood, obtained 21 months after vaccination. The source of these receptors is a man between 50 and 70 years old who received an inactivated influenza vaccine.

This clonotype was recorded at least ten times. The chain combines TRBV5-4 with TRBJ1-2, with D uncertain. V was clipped by 0 bases and J by 0 bases, with 6 bases between them. The CDR3 is made up of 14 amino acids. Per germline, CDR1 SGHNT and CDR2 YYREEE (reference sequence). The CDR3 DNA reads as TGTGCCAGCAGCTTGGACGGAACTAACTATGGCTACACCTTC. The encoded protein is CASSLDGTNYGYTF.

The J gene is TRBJ1-1, the V gene TRBV7-9, with D perhaps TRBD1 (6 bases). Germline assignment: CDR1 SEHNR and CDR2 FQNEAQ (reference sequence). V lost 9 bases and J 4 bases, leaving 12 bases between the germline ends. CDR3 length: 12 residues. This CDR3 reads CASRGLSTEAFF. The CDR3 nucleotides are TGTGCCAGTAGGGGGTTGTCCACTGAAGCTTTCTTT.

There are a few counts of this clonotype. The gene calls are TRBV7-9 and TRBJ2-5, with TRBD1 matching 7 bases. V gave up 10 bases and J gave up 5 bases; unmatched junction bases: 7. The CDR3 covers 12 residues. Germline V gene data show CDR1 as SEHNR and CDR2 as FQNEAQ (reference sequence). The CDR3 DNA sequence: TGTGCCACCTCGACAGGGCTGGAGACCCAGTACTTC. Its translation: CATSTGLETQYF.

This chain connects TRBV7-2 to TRBJ2-1, with 7 bases lining up with TRBD1. CDR1 is SGHTA, CDR2 FQGNSA, per germline. Germline trimming cut 1 base from V and 12 bases from J; bases unmatched to any gene: 3. The CDR3 totals 12 residues. The CDR3 here is CASSLGGQLQFF. The CDR3 bases are TGTGCCAGCAGCTTAGGGGGACAGCTGCAGTTCTTC.

This clonotype showed up just a few times. The chain is built from TRBV12-3 or TRBV12-4 and TRBJ2-2; 9 positions agree with TRBD2. The CDR3 sequence is 17 residues long. The ends lost 7 bases at V and 4 bases at J; junction bases unmatched: 13. In DNA form, the CDR3 reads TGTGCCAGCACCCCGGGACTAGCCGGGGATGGCACCGGGGAGCTGTTTTTT. Its protein is CASTPGLAGDGTGELFF.

This clonotype was recorded a few times. The CDR3 sequence is CASSLEGRTSTDTQYF. The CDR3 coding sequence is TGTGCCAGCAGCTTAGAAGGCAGAACTAGCACAGATACGCAGTATTTT. The rearrangement uses TRBV7-2 and TRBJ2-3, with D hard to call. V was shortened by 1 base and J by 0 bases, with 11 bases between the two germline ends. The CDR3 has 16 residues. From germline, CDR1 is SGHTA and CDR2 FQGNSA.

This clonotype was observed a few times. The rearrangement links TRBV15 to TRBJ1-1; D possibly corresponds to TRBD1 (5 bases). Trimming took off 0 bases at V and 1 base at J, with 15 bases between the two ends. The CDR3 is made up of 17 amino acids. The V gene's germline CDR1 is LNHNV and CDR2 YYDKDF (reference sequence). In DNA, the CDR3 is TGTGCCACCAGCAGAGAAGAAGGGGAGCAAGGGAACACTGAAGCTTTCTTT. The encoded protein is CATSREEGEQGNTEAFF.

This clonotype was counted a few times. The V and J genes are TRBV15 and TRBJ1-1; D ambiguous. The CDR3 is 13 amino acids. Trimming removed 0 bases from V and 8 bases from J, with 10 bases in between. Germline V gene sequence: CDR1 LNHNV, CDR2 YYDKDF (reference sequence). The CDR3 region has the DNA TGTGCCACCAGCAGAGATTGGAAGACCGAAGCTTTCTTT. Its translation: CATSRDWKTEAFF.

V usage is TRBV24-1 and J usage is TRBJ2-7, with 10 bases lining up with TRBD2. The CDR3 length is 19 residues. Germline CDR1 and CDR2: KGHDR and SFDVKD. Trimming cost V 1 base and J 6 bases; bases outside gene matches: 17. DNA of the CDR3: TGTGCCACCAGTGATTTATTGGGAACTTGCGGGACTAGCGCTGGCGAGCAGTACTTC. Encoded protein: CATSDLLGTCGTSAGEQYF.

This rearrangement joins TRBV20-1 to TRBJ1-2; D remains ambiguous. CDR1 and CDR2 (germline): DFQATT, SNEGSKA (reference sequence). The CDR3 extends over 12 amino acids. The V end lost 5 bases, the J end lost 4 bases, and 11 bases lay between the germline ends. The CDR3 reads CSASTPGYGYTF. Written as DNA, the CDR3 is TGCAGTGCTTCAACTCCGGGCTATGGCTACACCTTC.

The chain joins TRBV20-1 to TRBJ2-1; tentatively, D is TRBD1 or TRBD2 (6 bases each). The V end was cut by 6 bases, the J end by 8 bases, with 14 bases between. This CDR3 contains 12 residues. The germline V gene encodes CDR1 DFQATT and CDR2 SNEGSKA (reference sequence). CDR3 nucleotides: TGCAGTGCCACCTCGGGGGCGTATGAGCAGTTCTTC. The encoded protein is CSATSGAYEQFF.

CDR3 residues: CASPLIPRTGQGINEKLFF. In DNA form, the CDR3 reads TGTGCCAGCCCCTTAATCCCGAGAACGGGACAGGGGATTAATGAAAAACTGTTTTTT. The rearrangement joins TRBV11-2 to TRBJ1-4; 10 positions agree with TRBD1. The CDR3 contains 19 residues. Germline-derived CDR1 and CDR2 are SGHAT and FQNNGV. The V gene end was trimmed by 8 bases and the J gene end by 4 bases; junction bases not matched to a gene: 19.

This clonotype was detected many times. CDR3 coding DNA: TGTGCCAGCAGTTACCTTCTCCAGGGGGGTAATTCACCCCTCCACTTT. Translated: CASSYLLQGGNSPLHF. J is TRBJ1-6 and V is TRBV6-5, with 7 nucleotides matching TRBD1. Germline CDR1 reads MNHEY; CDR2 reads SVGAGI. The CDR3 spans 16 residues. Unmatched junction bases numbered 7, after V lost 2 bases and J lost 6 bases.

V and J are TRBV7-9 and TRBJ2-3; 16 bases map to TRBD2. The V segment lost 4 bases and the J segment 4 bases; nucleotides outside the gene matches: 5. Germline loops: CDR1 SEHNR, CDR2 FQNEAQ (reference sequence). The CDR3 sequence is 17 residues long. The CDR3 loop reads CASSSRGLAGGADTQYF. The CDR3 DNA reads as TGTGCCAGCAGCTCCCGGGGACTAGCGGGAGGGGCAGATACGCAGTATTTT. Complete variable domain (other parts from reference TRBV7-9 and TRBJ2-3): DTGVSQNPRHKITKRGQNVTFRCDPISEHNRLYWYRQTLGQGPEFLTYFQNEAQLEKSRLLSDRFSAERPKGSFSTLEIQRTEQGDSAMYLCASSSRGLAGGADTQYFGPGTRLTVL.

This chain joins TRBV20-1 and TRBJ2-1, with D unresolved. Trimming shortened V by 0 bases and J by 1 base, and 13 bases separated the two germline ends. The germline CDR1 and CDR2 sequences are DFQATT and SNEGSKA (reference sequence). The CDR3 runs 16 residues. The DNA of the CDR3 is TGCAGTGCTAGAGAGAGCCTTACCAGATCCTACAATGAGCAGTTCTTC. Protein sequence: CSARESLTRSYNEQFF.

V is TRBV28 and J is TRBJ2-3; TRBD2 agrees at 8 bases. The CDR3 extends over 17 amino acids. Germline V lookup: CDR1 MDHEN, CDR2 SYDVKM. With 3 bases clipped from V and 2 bases from J, the junction kept 10 bases outside the gene matches. CDR3 in amino acids: CASSFSTLAGHTDTQYF. The DNA of the CDR3 is TGTGCCAGCAGTTTCTCCACCCTAGCGGGCCACACAGATACGCAGTATTTT. Full variable domain (remainder filled in from reference TRBV28 and TRBJ2-3): DVKVTQSSRYLVKRTGEKVFLECVQDMDHENMFWYRQDPGLGLRLIYFSYDVKMKEKGDIPEGYSVSREKKERFSLILESASTNQTSMYLCASSFSTLAGHTDTQYFGPGTRLTVL.

The chain joins TRBV10-3 to TRBJ2-7; 9 positions agree with TRBD1. In germline, CDR1 is ENHRY, CDR2 SYGVKD. The V and J ends lost 4 bases and 2 bases, in that order; junction bases with no gene match: 3. CDR3 size: 14 residues. The CDR3 DNA is TGTGCCATCAGTGTTGGGACAGGGACCTACGAGCAGTACTTC. Its translation: CAISVGTGTYEQYF.

The genes are TRBV7-9 and TRBJ1-1; 10 bases agree with TRBD1. CDR3 length: 15 amino acids. The V and J ends lost 5 bases and 3 bases, in that order; junction bases with no gene match: 6. CDR1 is SEHNR, CDR2 FQNEAQ, per germline (reference sequence). CDR3 sequence: CASSRQGALDTEAFF. The CDR3 DNA sequence: TGTGCCAGCAGCCGACAGGGGGCTTTGGACACTGAAGCTTTCTTT.

This clonotype was seen a handful of times. V gene TRBV3-1 combines with J gene TRBJ2-5, with 8 bases matching TRBD2. Germline CDR1 and CDR2: LGHDT and YNNKEL (reference sequence). This CDR3 region has 17 residues. V trimming: 3 bases; J trimming: 0 bases; junction bases outside the gene matches: 9. CDR3 bases: TGTGCCAGCAGCCACGGTCTTACTAGCGGATACCAAGAGACCCAGTACTTC. As protein: CASSHGLTSGYQETQYF.

The V gene is TRBV28, the J gene TRBJ2-5; 10 bases line up with TRBD2. Germline V lookup: CDR1 MDHEN, CDR2 SYDVKM. Unmatched junction bases numbered 13, after V lost 2 bases and J lost 7 bases. CDR3 length: 17 residues. CDR3 in DNA: TGTGCCAGCAGTTTAGCTAGCGGGGGATCTGGACTGGGGACCCAGTACTTC. Protein product: CASSLASGGSGLGTQYF.

The chain recombines TRBV6-1 with TRBJ1-3; 7 positions match TRBD1. CDR1 and CDR2 (germline): MNHNS, SASEGT. The length of the CDR3 is 15 residues. J lost 2 bases, V lost 6 bases, and 7 bases had no gene match. The CDR3, as DNA: TGTGCCAGCAGCCCCGACAGGGCAACTGGAAACACCATATATTTT. This sequence encodes CASSPDRATGNTIYF.

This clonotype occurred a few times. The chain is built from TRBV20-1 and TRBJ1-2; unclear D gene. The V end lost 3 bases, the J end lost 4 bases, and 12 bases lay between the germline ends. Germline V lookup: CDR1 DFQATT, CDR2 SNEGSKA (reference sequence). CDR3 length equals 13 residues. In nucleotides, the CDR3 is TGCAGTGCTAGTAAAGCGACAACCTATGGCTACACCTTC. Translated: CSASKATTYGYTF.

In this sample, this clonotype turned up a few times. J is TRBJ2-7 and V is TRBV4-2; maybe TRBD2 (6 bases). The germline V and J ends were trimmed by 4 bases and 1 base, with 8 bases remaining between them. Germline V gene sequence: CDR1 LGHNA, CDR2 YNFKEQ. The CDR3 runs 13 residues. The CDR3 protein is CASSPLASYEQYF. In nucleotides, the CDR3 is TGTGCCAGCAGCCCTCTAGCGTCCTACGAGCAGTACTTC.